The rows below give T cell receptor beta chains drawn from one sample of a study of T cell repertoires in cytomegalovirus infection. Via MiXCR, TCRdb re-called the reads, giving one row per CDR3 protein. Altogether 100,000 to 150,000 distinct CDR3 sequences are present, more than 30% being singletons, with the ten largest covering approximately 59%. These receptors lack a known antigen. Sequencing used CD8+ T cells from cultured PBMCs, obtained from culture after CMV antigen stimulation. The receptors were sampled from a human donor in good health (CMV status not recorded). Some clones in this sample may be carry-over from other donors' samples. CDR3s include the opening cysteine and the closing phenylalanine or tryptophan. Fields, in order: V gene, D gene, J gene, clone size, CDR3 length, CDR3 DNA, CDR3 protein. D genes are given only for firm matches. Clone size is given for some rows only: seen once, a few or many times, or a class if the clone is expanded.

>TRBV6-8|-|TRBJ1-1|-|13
TGTGCCAGCAGTCCTAACCAGAACACTGAAGCTTTCTTT
CASSPNQNTEAFF
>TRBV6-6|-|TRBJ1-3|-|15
TGTGCCAGCGAACTACAGATCTTCTCTGGAAACACCATATATTTT
CASELQIFSGNTIYF
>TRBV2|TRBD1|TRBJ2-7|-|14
TGTGCCAGACAAAGGGGGCCGAGCTCCTACGAGCAGTACTTC
CARQRGPSSYEQYF
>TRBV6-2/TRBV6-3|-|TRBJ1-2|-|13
TGTGCCAGCAACTCCGCCAGGGGCTATGGCTACACCTTC
CASNSARGYGYTF
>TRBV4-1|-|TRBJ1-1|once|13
TGCGCCAGCAGCCCTCGGGTTGGCACTGAAGCTTTCTTT
CASSPRVGTEAFF
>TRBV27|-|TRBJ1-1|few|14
TGTGCCAGCAGACCCAGTAGTTTGAACACTGAAGCTTTCTTT
CASRPSSLNTEAFF
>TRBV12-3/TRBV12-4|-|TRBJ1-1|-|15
TGTGCCAGCAGGACTACCCTCAGGACAGATGCTCAAGCTTTCTTT
CASRTTLRTDAQAFF
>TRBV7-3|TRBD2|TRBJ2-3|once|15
TGTGCCAGCAGCTCACTAGCGGGGGCCACAGATACGCAGTATTTT
CASSSLAGATDTQYF
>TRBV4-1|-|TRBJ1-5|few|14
TGCGCCAGCAGCCAAGATCAGTGGAGAGAGCCCCAGCATTTT
CASSQDQWREPQHF
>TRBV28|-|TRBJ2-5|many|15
TGTGCCAGCAGTTTAACGGGGGATGGCCAAGAGACCCAGTACTTC
CASSLTGDGQETQYF
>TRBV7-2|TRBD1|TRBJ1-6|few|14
TGTGCCAGCAGCAAGGACAGGGGAAATTCACCCCTCCACTTT
CASSKDRGNSPLHF
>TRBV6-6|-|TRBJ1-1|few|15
TGTGCCAGCAGTTACGAGGCAGGGGCGTCCACTGAAGCTTTCTTT
CASSYEAGASTEAFF
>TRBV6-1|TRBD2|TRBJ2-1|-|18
TGTGCCAGCAGTGAAGCCTGGACTAGCGGGGGGGCCTACAATGAGCAGTTCTTC
CASSEAWTSGGAYNEQFF
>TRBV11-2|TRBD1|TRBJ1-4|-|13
TGTGCCAGCAGCGAAGGACAGGGGTCCAAACTGTTTTTT
CASSEGQGSKLFF
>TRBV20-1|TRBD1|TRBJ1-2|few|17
TGCAGTGCTAGAGATTCGGACAGGGGGCTCATGAACTATGGCTACACCTTC
CSARDSDRGLMNYGYTF
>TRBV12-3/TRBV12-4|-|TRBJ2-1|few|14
TGTGCCAGCAGTGAAGCTAGCATCTCCAATGAGCAGTTCTTC
CASSEASISNEQFF
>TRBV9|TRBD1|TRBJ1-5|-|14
TGTGCCAGCAGCGTAGGGACAGGGGAACAGCCCCAGCATTTT
CASSVGTGEQPQHF
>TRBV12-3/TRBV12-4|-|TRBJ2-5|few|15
TGTGCCAGCAGTTCCCAAGATGTGGTCCCAGAGACCCAGTACTTC
CASSSQDVVPETQYF
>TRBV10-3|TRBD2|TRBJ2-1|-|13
TGTGCCATCAGTCTAGCGGGGGGGAATGAGCAGTTCTTC
CAISLAGGNEQFF
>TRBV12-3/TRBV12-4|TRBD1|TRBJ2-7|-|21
TGTGCCAGCAGCTCCGGGACAGGGGGCCTACCGCCGAAAATTAGCTCCTACGAGCAGTACTTC
CASSSGTGGLPPKISSYEQYF
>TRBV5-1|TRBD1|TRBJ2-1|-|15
TGCGCCAGCAGACTCGGGACAGGGTTAGTCAATGAGCAGTTCTTC
CASRLGTGLVNEQFF
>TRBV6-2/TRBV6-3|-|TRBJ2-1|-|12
TGTGCCAGCCAGAGCAGCTACAATGAGCAGTTCTTC
CASQSSYNEQFF
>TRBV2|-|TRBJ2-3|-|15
TGTGCCACCACCGCCCAAGTGGGGTACACAGATACGCAGTATTTT
CATTAQVGYTDTQYF
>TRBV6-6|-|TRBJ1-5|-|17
TGTGCCAGCAGTAAACTGTCTTCCCCGGGTGGCAATCAGCCCCAGCATTTT
CASSKLSSPGGNQPQHF
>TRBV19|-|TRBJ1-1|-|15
TGTGCCAGTAGTATCGGGCGGCAGCTGAACACTGAAGCTTTCTTT
CASSIGRQLNTEAFF
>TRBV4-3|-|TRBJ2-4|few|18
TGCGCCAGCAGCCAAGAAGTTGGCAGTGATCTAGCCAAAAACATTCAGTACTTC
CASSQEVGSDLAKNIQYF
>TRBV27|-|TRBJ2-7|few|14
TGTGCCAGCAGTTTATCCCCGGCGGGGAGAGAGCAGTACTTC
CASSLSPAGREQYF
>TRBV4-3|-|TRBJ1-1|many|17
TGCGCCAGCAGCCAAGAAGCGACAGGTTCCATGAACACTGAAGCTTTCTTT
CASSQEATGSMNTEAFF
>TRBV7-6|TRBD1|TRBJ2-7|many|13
TGTGCTAGCAGCCCAGGGGGCGGCTACGAGCAGTACTTC
CASSPGGGYEQYF
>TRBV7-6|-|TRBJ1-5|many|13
TGTGCCAGCAGCTTAGATCAATATCAGCCCCAGCATTTT
CASSLDQYQPQHF
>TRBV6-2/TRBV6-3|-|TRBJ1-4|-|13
TGTGCCAGCAAGGACTCGAAGATAGAAAAACTGTTTTTT
CASKDSKIEKLFF
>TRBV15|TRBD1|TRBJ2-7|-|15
TGTGCCACCAGCAGTGAGACAGGGGGCCCCTACGAGCAGTACTTC
CATSSETGGPYEQYF
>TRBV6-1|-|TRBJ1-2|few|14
TGTGCCAGCAGTGAAGCCGAATGGAACTATGGCTACACCTTC
CASSEAEWNYGYTF
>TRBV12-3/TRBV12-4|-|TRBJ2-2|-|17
TGTGCCAGCAGTTTAGCGGGACACGTGGCTGGCACCGGGGAGCTGTTTTTT
CASSLAGHVAGTGELFF
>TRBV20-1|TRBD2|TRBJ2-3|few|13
TGCAGTGCCAACCCCCGACTAGCGGAAACGCAGTATTTT
CSANPRLAETQYF
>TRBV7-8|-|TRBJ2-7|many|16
TGTGCCAGCAGCTTAGTGGTGACAGAGGAACCCTACGAGCAGTACTTC
CASSLVVTEEPYEQYF
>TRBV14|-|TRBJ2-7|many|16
TGTGCCAGCAGCCAAGACCTGGGGAGTGGTGGGCGCGAGCAGTACTTC
CASSQDLGSGGREQYF
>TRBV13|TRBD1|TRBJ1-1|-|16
TGTGCCAGCAGCCTTACGGACAGGGAATTGAACACTGAAGCTTTCTTT
CASSLTDRELNTEAFF
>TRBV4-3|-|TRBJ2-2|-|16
TGCGCCAGCAGCCAAGACTTAACTAGCTCCACCGGGGAGCTGTTTTTT
CASSQDLTSSTGELFF
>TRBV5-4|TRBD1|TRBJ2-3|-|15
TGTGCCAGCAGTTCGAAGACAGGGGGCCTAGATACGCAGTATTTT
CASSSKTGGLDTQYF
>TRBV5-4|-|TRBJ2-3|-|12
TGTGCCAGCAGAAAAGAGGCAGATACGCAGTATTTT
CASRKEADTQYF
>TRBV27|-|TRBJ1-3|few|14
TGTGCCAGCAGTTTATCTATCTCTGGAAACACCATATATTTT
CASSLSISGNTIYF
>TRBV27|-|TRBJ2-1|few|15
TGTGCCAGCAGTTTATTAATCGGAGGGGGGAACGAGCAGTTCTTC
CASSLLIGGGNEQFF
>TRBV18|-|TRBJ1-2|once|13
TGTGCCAGCTCACCAGGGAGTATCTATGGCTACACCTTC
CASSPGSIYGYTF
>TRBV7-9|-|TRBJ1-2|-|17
TGTGCCAGCAGCTCCCCCGGGATAGCGAGTGATCTATATGGCTACACCTTC
CASSSPGIASDLYGYTF
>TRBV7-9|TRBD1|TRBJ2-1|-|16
TGTGCCAGCAGCCGCACCGGGACAGGGTCGTGGAATGAGCAGTTCTTC
CASSRTGTGSWNEQFF
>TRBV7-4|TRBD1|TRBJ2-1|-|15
TGTGCCAGCAGCTTAGCCGTGGGACAGGGTATGGAGCAGTTCTTC
CASSLAVGQGMEQFF
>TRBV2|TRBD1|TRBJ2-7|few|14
TGTGCCAGCAAGTGGACAGGGGGGAACTACGAGCAGTACTTC
CASKWTGGNYEQYF
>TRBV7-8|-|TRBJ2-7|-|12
TGTGCCAGCAGCTTAGGTACAGGCGAGCAGTACTTC
CASSLGTGEQYF
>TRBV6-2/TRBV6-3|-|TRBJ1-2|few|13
TGTGCCACCCGCGCAACGTCCATCTATGGCTACACCTTC
CATRATSIYGYTF